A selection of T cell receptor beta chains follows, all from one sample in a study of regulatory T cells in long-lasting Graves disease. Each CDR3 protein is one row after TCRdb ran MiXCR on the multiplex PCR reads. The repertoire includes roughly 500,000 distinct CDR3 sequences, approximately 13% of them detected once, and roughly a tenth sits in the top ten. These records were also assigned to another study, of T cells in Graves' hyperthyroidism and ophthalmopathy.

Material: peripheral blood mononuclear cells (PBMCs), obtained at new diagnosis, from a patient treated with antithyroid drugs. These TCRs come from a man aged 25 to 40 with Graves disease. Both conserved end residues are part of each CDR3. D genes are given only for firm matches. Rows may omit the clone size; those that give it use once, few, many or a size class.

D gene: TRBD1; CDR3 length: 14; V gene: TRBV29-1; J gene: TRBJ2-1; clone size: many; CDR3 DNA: TGCAGCGTTGAAAGACAGGGGAGGTACAATGAGCAGTTCTTC; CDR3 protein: CSVERQGRYNEQFF
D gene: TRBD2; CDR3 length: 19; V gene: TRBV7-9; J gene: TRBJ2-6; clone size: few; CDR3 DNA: TGTGCCAGCAGCTCACGACTAGCGGGAGCGTCTTCTGGGGCCAACGTCCTGACTTTC; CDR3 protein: CASSSRLAGASSGANVLTF
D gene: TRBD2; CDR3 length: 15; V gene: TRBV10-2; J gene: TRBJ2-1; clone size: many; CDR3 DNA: TGCGCCAGCAGTGTGGCCCTAGCGGGAGGCGGTGAGCAGTTCTTC; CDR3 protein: CASSVALAGGGEQFF
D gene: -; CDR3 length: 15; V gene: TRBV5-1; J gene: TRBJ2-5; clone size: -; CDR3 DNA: TGCGCCAGCAGCTTGGTTTCCGTGGGGGAAGAGACCCAGTACTTC; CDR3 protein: CASSLVSVGEETQYF
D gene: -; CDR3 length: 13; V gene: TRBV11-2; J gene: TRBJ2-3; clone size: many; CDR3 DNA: TGTGCCAGCAGCTTAGATAGTAACCCTACGCAGTATTTT; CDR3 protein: CASSLDSNPTQYF
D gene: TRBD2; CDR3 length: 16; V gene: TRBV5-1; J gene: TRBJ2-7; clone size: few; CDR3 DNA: TGCGCCAGCAGCTTGGAGGGAGGGGCTACTGGCTACGAGCAGTACTTC; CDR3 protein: CASSLEGGATGYEQYF
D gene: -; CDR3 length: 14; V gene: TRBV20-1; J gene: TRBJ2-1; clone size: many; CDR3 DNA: TGCAGTGCTAGAGACGGGGCCTCCTACAATGAGCAGTTCTTC; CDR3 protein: CSARDGASYNEQFF
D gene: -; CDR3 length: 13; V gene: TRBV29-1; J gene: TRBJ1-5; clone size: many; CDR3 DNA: TGCAGCGTTGCGGGACGGTCTAATCAGCCCCAGCATTTT; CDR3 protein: CSVAGRSNQPQHF
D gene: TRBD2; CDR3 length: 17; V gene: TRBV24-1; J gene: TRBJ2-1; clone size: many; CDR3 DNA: TGTGCCACCAGTGATCCCAAGGCAGCGGGAGGGAACAATGAGCAGTTCTTC; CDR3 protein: CATSDPKAAGGNNEQFF
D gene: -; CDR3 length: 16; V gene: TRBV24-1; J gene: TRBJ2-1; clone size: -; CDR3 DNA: TGTGCCACCAGTCCTAGGGGCTCGGGGGCCTACAATGAGCAGTTCTTC; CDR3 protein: CATSPRGSGAYNEQFF
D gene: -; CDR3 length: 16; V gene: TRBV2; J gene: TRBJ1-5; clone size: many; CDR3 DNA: TGTGCCAGCAGACAATTTACAGGGTATAGCAATCAGCCCCAGCATTTT; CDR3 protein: CASRQFTGYSNQPQHF
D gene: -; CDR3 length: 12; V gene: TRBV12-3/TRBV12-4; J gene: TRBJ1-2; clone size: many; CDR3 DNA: TGTGCCAGCAGTTTGGGAGTCTATGGCTACACCTTC; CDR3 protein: CASSLGVYGYTF
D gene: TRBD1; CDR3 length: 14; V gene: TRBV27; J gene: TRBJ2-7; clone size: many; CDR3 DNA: TGTGCCAGCACCTCATCGGACAGGGACCACGAGCAGTACTTC; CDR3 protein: CASTSSDRDHEQYF
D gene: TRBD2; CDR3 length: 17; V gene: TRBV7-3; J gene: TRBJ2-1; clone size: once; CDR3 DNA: TGCGCCAGCATCTTATTTACTAGCGGACCGCTATACAATGAGCAGTTCTTC; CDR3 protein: CASILFTSGPLYNEQFF
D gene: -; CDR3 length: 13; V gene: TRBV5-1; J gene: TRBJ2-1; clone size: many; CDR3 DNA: TGTGCCAGCAGCTTAGACAGTTACAATGAGCAGTTCTTC; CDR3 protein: CASSLDSYNEQFF
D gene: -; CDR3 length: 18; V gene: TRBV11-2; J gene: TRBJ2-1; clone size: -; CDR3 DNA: TGTGCCAGCAGCTTAGGGTGGTGGGCTTGGAGTCCCTACAATGAGCAGTTCTTC; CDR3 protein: CASSLGWWAWSPYNEQFF
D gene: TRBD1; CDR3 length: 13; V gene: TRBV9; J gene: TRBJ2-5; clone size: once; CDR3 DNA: TGTGCCAGCGGTAGGGGGCTTACGGAGGCCCAGTACTTC; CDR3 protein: CASGRGLTEAQYF
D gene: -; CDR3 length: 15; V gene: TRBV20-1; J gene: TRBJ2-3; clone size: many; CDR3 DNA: TGCAGTGCTAGCCCTCCCGGAGGGGGTGTGGCTACGCAGTATTTT; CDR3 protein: CSASPPGGGVATQYF
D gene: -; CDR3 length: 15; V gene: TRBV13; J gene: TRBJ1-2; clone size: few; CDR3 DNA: TGTGCCAGCAGCTTAAGGGGACGGCAACAAAATGGCTACACCTTC; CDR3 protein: CASSLRGRQQNGYTF
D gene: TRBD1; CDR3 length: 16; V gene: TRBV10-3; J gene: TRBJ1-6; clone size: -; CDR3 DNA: TGTGCCATCAGTGACCCCCTACGGACAGGGAATTCACCCCTCCACTTT; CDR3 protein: CAISDPLRTGNSPLHF
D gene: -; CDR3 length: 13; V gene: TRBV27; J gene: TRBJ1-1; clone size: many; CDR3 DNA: TGTGCCAGCAGGGGGGGCGGATGGACTGAAGCTTTCTTT; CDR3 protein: CASRGGGWTEAFF
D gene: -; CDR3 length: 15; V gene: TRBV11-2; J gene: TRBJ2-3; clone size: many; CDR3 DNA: TGTGCCAGCAGCTCCCAAAGGGTGAACACAGATACGCAGTATTTT; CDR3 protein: CASSSQRVNTDTQYF
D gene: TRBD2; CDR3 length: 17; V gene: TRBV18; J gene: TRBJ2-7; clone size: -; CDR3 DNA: TGTGCCAGCTCACCAGTCCCTTTGGGCGGGAGAAGGTACGAGCAGTACTTC; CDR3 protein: CASSPVPLGGRRYEQYF
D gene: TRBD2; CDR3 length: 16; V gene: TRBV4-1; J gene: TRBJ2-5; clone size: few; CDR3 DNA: TGCGCCAGCAGCCAAGCGTCTCTAGCGGGCCAAGAGACCCAGTACTTC; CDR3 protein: CASSQASLAGQETQYF
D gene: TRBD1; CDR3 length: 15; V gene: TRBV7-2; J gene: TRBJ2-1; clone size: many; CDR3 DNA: TGTGCCAGCAGCCCACGACAGGGGGTGTACAATGAGCAGTTCTTC; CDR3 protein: CASSPRQGVYNEQFF
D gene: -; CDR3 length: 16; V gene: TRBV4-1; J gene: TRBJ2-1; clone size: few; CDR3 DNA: TGCGCCAGCAGCCAAATCGGGCGGAACTCCTACAATGAGCAGTTCTTC; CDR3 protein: CASSQIGRNSYNEQFF
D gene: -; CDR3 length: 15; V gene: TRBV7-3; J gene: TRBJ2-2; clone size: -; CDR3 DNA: TGTGCCAGCAGCTTATTAGGGGATGGCACCGGGGAGCTGTTTTTT; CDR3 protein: CASSLLGDGTGELFF
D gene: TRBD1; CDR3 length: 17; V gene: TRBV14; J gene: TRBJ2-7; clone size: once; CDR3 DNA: TGTGCCAGCAGCCAAGAGATTCAGGGGGACAGGGCCTACGAGCAGTACTTC; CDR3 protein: CASSQEIQGDRAYEQYF
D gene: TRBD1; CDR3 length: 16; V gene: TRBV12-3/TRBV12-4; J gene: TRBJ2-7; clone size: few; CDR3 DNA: TGTGCCAGCAGTAGGGACAGCACCTTCCTCTCCTACGAGCAGTACTTC; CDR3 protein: CASSRDSTFLSYEQYF
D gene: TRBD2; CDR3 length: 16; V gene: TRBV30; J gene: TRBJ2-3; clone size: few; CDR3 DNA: TGTGCCTGGAACCTAGCGGGAGGGTCCAGGTGGAATACGCAGTATTTT; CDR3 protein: CAWNLAGGSRWNTQYF
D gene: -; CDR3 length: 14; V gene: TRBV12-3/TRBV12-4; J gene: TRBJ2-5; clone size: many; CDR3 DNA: TGTGCCAGCAGTTTACGGCGGGGCCAAGAGACCCAGTACTTC; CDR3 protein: CASSLRRGQETQYF
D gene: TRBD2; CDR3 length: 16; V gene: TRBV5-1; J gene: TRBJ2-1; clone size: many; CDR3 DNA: TGCGCCAGCAGCTTGCTAGCGGGAGCTCGGTCCAATGAGCAGTTCTTC; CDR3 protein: CASSLLAGARSNEQFF
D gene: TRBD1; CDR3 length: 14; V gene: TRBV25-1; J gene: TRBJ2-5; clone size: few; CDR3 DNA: TGTGCCAGCAGTGGGACAGGGGACTTAGAGACCCAGTACTTC; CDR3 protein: CASSGTGDLETQYF
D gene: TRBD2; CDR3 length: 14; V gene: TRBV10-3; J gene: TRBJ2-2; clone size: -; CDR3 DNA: TGTGCCACCAACCAGCGGGAGTTCACCGGGGAGCTGTTTTTT; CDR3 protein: CATNQREFTGELFF
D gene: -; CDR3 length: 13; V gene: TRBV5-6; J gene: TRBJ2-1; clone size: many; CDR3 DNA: TGTGCCAACAGCTCGTCTCTAGCGACAGGGCAGTTCTTC; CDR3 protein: CANSSSLATGQFF
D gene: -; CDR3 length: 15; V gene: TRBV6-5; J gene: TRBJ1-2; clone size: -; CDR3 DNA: TGTGCCAGCAGTTACCAGGATGGGGTTGACTATGGCTACACCTTC; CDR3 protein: CASSYQDGVDYGYTF
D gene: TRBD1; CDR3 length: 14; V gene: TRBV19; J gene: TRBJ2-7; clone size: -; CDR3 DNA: TGTGCCAGTAGCACGACAGGGGGCGCCTACGAGCAGTACTTC; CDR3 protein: CASSTTGGAYEQYF
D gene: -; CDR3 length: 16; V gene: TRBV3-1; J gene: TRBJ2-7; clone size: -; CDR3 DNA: TGTGCCAGCAGCCAAGGATCCAGACTAGTCCCCTACGAGCAGTACTTC; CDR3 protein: CASSQGSRLVPYEQYF
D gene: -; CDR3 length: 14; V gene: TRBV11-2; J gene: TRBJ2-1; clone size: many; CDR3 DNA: TGTGCCAGCAGCTTAGATGCCCTAGGGGGTGAGCAGTTCTTC; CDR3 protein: CASSLDALGGEQFF
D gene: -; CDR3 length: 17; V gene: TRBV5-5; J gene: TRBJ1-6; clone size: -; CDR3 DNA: TGTGCCAGCAGCTTGGCCGGGTCGGCAGGCGTGAATTCACCCCTCCACTTT; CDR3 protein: CASSLAGSAGVNSPLHF